The rows below give T cell receptor beta chains drawn from one sample of a study of identical twins. TCRdb reanalysed the 5' RACE reads using MiXCR and keeps one entry per CDR3 protein. The profile shows 400,000 to 550,000 distinct CDR3 sequences, about 20% of them singletons. These data also featured in a second study, about T cells expressing NK-cell markers.

The sample consisted of CD4+ T cells sorted from blood. The source of these receptors is a woman between 18 and 29 years old in good health. The CDR3 runs from the conserved cysteine through the conserved F or W. D genes are given only for firm matches. Expanded clones are given a class, and other clones once, few, many or no size at all.

>TRBJ1-2|-|many|14|TRBV5-1
CASSFGDSDYGYTF
TGCGCCAGCAGCTTTGGAGACAGTGATTATGGCTACACCTTC
>TRBJ2-7|-|-|15|TRBV12-5
CASGLVPGIPYEQYF
TGTGCTAGTGGTTTGGTACCGGGAATACCCTACGAGCAGTACTTC
>TRBJ2-5|-|-|14|TRBV6-1
CASSEVGLGETQYF
TGTGCCAGCAGTGAAGTTGGCCTTGGAGAGACCCAGTACTTC
>TRBJ2-1|-|-|14|TRBV7-2
CASSHRDSHNEQFF
TGTGCCAGCAGCCACCGGGACTCTCACAATGAGCAGTTCTTC
>TRBJ1-3|-|-|15|TRBV7-9
CASSPRGVAGNTIYF
TGTGCCAGCAGCCCCCGGGGAGTGGCTGGAAACACCATATATTTT
>TRBJ1-2|-|few|13|TRBV30
CAWSRQGGVGYTF
TGTGCCTGGAGTCGGCAGGGCGGAGTTGGCTACACCTTC
>TRBJ1-2|-|-|17|TRBV7-9
CASSLNSLSKGLYGYTF
TGTGCCAGCAGCTTAAATAGTTTGTCTAAGGGTCTCTATGGCTACACCTTC
>TRBJ2-7|-|-|13|TRBV20-1
CSARGRAGYEQYF
TGCAGTGCTAGAGGACGAGCGGGTTACGAGCAGTACTTC
>TRBJ2-5|-|-|12|TRBV20-1
CSAGSNLETQYF
TGCAGTGCTGGATCTAATCTAGAGACCCAGTACTTC
>TRBJ1-2|TRBD1|many|15|TRBV2
CASGGDSTAYYGYTF
TGTGCCAGCGGTGGGGACAGCACGGCATACTATGGCTACACCTTC
>TRBJ2-5|TRBD1|-|15|TRBV4-1
CASSQETGRWETQYF
TGCGCCAGCAGCCAAGAGACAGGGCGTTGGGAGACCCAGTACTTC
>TRBJ2-5|-|-|15|TRBV9
CASSVPGTAEETQYF
TGTGCCAGCAGCGTACCGGGGACCGCAGAAGAGACCCAGTACTTC
>TRBJ2-1|TRBD1|few|15|TRBV12-3/TRBV12-4
CASSPTGQGYNEQFF
TGTGCCAGCAGCCCCACGGGACAGGGTTACAATGAGCAGTTCTTC
>TRBJ2-1|TRBD2|-|14|TRBV12-3/TRBV12-4
CASRQGLAGHEQFF
TGTGCCAGCAGACAGGGACTAGCGGGACATGAGCAGTTCTTC
>TRBJ2-7|-|few|13|TRBV5-1
CASSSRTSREQYF
TGCGCCAGCAGCTCCCGGACATCAAGAGAGCAGTACTTC
>TRBJ2-1|-|few|12|TRBV6-2/TRBV6-3
CASRSRVDEQFF
TGTGCCAGCAGATCCCGGGTCGATGAGCAGTTCTTC
>TRBJ2-1|-|-|12|TRBV7-9
CASSLSTREQFF
TGTGCCAGCAGCTTGTCGACCAGAGAGCAGTTCTTC
>TRBJ2-3|-|few|16|TRBV7-2
CASSVRPGHSRSAQYF
TGTGCCAGCAGCGTGCGTCCGGGACACAGCAGATCAGCGCAGTATTTT